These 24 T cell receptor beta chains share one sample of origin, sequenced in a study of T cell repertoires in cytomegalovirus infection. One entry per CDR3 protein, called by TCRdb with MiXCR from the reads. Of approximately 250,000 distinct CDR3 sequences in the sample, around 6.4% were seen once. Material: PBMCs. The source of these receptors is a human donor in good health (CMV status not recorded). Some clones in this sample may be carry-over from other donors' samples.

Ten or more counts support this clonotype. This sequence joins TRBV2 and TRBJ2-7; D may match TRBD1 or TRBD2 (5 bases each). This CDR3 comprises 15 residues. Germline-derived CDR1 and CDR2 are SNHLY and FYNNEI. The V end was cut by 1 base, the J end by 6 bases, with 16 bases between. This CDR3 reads CASSEGGYEGSEQYF. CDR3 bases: TGTGCCAGCAGTGAAGGGGGCTACGAGGGTTCCGAGCAGTACTTC.

The CDR3 coding sequence is TGTGCCAGCAGTCCAACTAGCGGGGGGCTTTACAATGAGCAGTTCTTC. Amino acid sequence: CASSPTSGGLYNEQFF. The chain has TRBV12-3 or TRBV12-4 and TRBJ2-1, with TRBD2 matching 12 bases. V was clipped by 5 bases and J by 4 bases; unmatched bases: 6. The CDR3 sequence is 16 residues long.

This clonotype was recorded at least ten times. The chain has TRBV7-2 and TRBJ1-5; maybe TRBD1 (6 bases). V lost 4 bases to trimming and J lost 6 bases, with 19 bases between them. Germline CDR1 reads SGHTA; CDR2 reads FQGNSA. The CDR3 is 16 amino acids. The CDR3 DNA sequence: TGTGCCAGCAGCTCTTCGGGGGGGGGGGGCAGTCAGCCCCAGCATTTT. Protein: CASSSSGGGGSQPQHF.

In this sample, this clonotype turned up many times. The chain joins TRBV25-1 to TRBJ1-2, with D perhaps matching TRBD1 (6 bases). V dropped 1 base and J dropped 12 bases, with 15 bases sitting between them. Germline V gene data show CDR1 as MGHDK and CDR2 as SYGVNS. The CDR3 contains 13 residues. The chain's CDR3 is CASSEWGAGVNTF. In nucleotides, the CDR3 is TGTGCCAGCAGTGAATGGGGGGCAGGGGTCAACACCTTC.

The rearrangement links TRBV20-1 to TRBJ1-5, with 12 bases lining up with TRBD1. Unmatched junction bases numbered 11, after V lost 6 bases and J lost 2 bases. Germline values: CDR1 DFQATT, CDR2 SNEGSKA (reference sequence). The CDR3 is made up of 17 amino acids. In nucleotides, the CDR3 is TGCAGTGCGCAGCCGGGACAGGGGGCGTTCGGCAATCAGCCCCAGCATTTT. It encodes CSAQPGQGAFGNQPQHF.

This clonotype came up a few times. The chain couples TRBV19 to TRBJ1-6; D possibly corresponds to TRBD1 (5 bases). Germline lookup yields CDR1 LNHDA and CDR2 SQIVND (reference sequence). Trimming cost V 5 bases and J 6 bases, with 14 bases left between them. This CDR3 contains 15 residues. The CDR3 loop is CASSGSAGFNSPLHF. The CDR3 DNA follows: TGTGCCAGTAGTGGGTCCGCAGGGTTTAATTCACCCCTCCACTTT. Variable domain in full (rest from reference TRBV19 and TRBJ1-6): DGGITQSPKYLFRKEGQNVTLSCEQNLNHDAMYWYRQDPGQGLRLIYYSQIVNDFQKGDIAEGYSVSREKKESFPLTVTSAQKNPTAFYLCASSGSAGFNSPLHFGNGTRLTVT.

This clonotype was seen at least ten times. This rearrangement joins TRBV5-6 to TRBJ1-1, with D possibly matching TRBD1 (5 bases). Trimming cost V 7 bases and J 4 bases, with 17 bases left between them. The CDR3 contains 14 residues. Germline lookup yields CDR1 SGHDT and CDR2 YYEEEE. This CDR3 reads CASSPPNGGTEAFF. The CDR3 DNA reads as TGTGCCAGCTCACCCCCCAACGGGGGCACTGAAGCTTTCTTT.

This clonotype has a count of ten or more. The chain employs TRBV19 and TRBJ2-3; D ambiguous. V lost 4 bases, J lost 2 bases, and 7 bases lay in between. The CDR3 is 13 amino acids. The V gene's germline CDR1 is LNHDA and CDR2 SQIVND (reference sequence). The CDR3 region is CASSTSITDTQYF. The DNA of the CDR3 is TGTGCCAGTAGTACCTCCATCACAGATACGCAGTATTTT.

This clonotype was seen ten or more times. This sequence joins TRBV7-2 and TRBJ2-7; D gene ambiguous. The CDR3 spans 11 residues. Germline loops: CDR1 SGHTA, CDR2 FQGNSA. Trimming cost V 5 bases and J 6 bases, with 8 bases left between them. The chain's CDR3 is CASSPGAEQYF. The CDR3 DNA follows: TGTGCCAGCAGCCCCGGCGCCGAGCAGTACTTC.

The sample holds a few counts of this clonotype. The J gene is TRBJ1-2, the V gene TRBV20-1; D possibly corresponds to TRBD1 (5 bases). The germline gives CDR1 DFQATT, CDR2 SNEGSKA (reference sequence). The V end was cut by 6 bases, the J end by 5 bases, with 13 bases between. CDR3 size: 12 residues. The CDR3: CSAPRGGYGYTF. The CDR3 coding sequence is TGCAGTGCCCCTCGGGGCGGGTATGGCTACACCTTC.

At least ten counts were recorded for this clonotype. The CDR3 bases are TGCAGTGCTTTTGACAGGGGAGGCTCACCCCTCCACTTT. It yields the protein CSAFDRGGSPLHF. The chain has TRBV20-1 and TRBJ1-6; 8 bases agree with TRBD1. In germline, CDR1 is DFQATT, CDR2 SNEGSKA (reference sequence). Trimming cost V 5 bases and J 10 bases; bases outside gene matches: 7. The CDR3 runs 13 residues.

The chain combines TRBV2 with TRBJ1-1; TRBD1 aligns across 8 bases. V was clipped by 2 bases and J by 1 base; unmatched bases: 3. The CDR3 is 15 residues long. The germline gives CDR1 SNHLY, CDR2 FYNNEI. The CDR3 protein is CASSERTGWNTEAFF. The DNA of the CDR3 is TGTGCCAGCAGTGAACGGACAGGGTGGAACACTGAAGCTTTCTTT. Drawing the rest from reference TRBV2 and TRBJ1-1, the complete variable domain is EPEVTQTPSHQVTQMGQEVILRCVPISNHLYFYWYRQILGQKVEFLVSFYNNEISEKSEIFDDQFSVERPDGSNFTLKIRSTKLEDSAMYFCASSERTGWNTEAFFGQGTRLTVV.

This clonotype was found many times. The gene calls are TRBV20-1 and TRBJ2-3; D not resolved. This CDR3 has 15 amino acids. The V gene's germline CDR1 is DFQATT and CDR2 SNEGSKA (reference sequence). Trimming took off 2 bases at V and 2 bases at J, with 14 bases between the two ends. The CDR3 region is CSARSMNGPTDTQYF. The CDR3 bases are TGCAGTGCTAGAAGTATGAACGGGCCCACAGATACGCAGTATTTT.

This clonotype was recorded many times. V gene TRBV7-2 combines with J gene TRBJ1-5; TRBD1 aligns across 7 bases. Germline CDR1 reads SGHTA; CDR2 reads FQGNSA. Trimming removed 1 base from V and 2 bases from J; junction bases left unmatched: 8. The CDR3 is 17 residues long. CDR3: CASSLVPGGLGNQPQHF. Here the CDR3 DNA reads TGTGCCAGCAGCTTAGTTCCAGGGGGGCTCGGCAATCAGCCCCAGCATTTT.

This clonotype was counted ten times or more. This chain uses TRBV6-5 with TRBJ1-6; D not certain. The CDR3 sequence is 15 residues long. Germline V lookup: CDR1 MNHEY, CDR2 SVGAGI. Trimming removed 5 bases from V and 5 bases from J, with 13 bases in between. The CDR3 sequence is CASSPRPPDNSPLHF. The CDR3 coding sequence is TGTGCCAGCAGTCCCCGACCGCCCGATAATTCACCCCTCCACTTT.

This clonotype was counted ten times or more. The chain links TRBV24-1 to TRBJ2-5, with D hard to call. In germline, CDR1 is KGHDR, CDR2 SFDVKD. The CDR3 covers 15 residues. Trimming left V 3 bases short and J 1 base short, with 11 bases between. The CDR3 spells CATSDPRTGQETQYF. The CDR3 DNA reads TGTGCCACCAGTGATCCGAGGACGGGCCAAGAGACCCAGTACTTC.

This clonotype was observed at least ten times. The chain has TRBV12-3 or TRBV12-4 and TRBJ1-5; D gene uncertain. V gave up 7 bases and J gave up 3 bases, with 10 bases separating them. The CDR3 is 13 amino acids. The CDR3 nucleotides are TGTGCCAGCACAGCAAACCCCAATCAGCCCCAGCATTTT. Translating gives CASTANPNQPQHF.

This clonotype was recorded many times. Here the CDR3 DNA reads TGTGCCAGCAGCTTCCAGACAGGGTCCACAGATACGCAGTATTTT. This codes for CASSFQTGSTDTQYF. The chain links TRBV7-2 to TRBJ2-3; 7 bases align to TRBD1. This CDR3 spans 15 amino acids. Germline lookup yields CDR1 SGHTA and CDR2 FQGNSA. Trimming took 3 bases from V and 2 from J; bases not matched to a gene: 5. The full variable domain, its missing parts supplied by reference TRBV7-2 and TRBJ2-3, is GAGVSQSPSNKVTEKGKDVELRCDPISGHTALYWYRQSLGQGLEFLIYFQGNSAPDKSGLPSDRFSAERTGGSVSTLTIQRTQQEDSAVYLCASSFQTGSTDTQYFGPGTRLTVL.

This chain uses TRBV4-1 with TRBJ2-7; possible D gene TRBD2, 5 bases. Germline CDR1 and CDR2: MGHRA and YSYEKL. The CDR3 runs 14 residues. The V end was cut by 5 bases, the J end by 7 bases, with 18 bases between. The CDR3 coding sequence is TGCGCCAGCAGCGTCAACCAGCGGCGCCGAGAGCAGTACTTC. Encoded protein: CASSVNQRRREQYF.

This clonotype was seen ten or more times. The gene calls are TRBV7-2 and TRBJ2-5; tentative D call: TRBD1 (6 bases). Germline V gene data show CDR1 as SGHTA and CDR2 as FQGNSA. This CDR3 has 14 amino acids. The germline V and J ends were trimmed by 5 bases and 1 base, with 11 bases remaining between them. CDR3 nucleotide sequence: TGTGCCAGCAGCCCCCAGGGGCGCCAAGAGACCCAGTACTTC. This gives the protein CASSPQGRQETQYF.

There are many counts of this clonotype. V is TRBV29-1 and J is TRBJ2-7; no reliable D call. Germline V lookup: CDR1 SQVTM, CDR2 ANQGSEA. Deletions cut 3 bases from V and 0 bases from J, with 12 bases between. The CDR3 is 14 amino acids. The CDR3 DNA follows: TGCAGCGTTGAGGACGCCACGACCTCCTACGAGCAGTACTTC. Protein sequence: CSVEDATTSYEQYF.

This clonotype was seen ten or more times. The CDR3 reads CASSLVGASQPQHF. CDR3 DNA sequence: TGTGCCAGCAGCTTGGTCGGGGCTAGTCAGCCCCAGCATTTT. The chain recombines TRBV5-5 with TRBJ1-5; D might be TRBD1 (5 bases). Germline values: CDR1 SGHKS, CDR2 YYEKEE (reference sequence). The CDR3 runs to 14 residues. Trimming shortened V by 0 bases and J by 6 bases, and 10 bases separated the two germline ends.

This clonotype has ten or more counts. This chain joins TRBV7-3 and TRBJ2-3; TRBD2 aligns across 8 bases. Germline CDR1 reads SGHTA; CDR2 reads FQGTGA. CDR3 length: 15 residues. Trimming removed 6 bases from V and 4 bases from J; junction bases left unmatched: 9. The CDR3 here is CASRKSSGQPDTQYF. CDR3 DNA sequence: TGTGCCAGCAGGAAGTCTAGCGGGCAACCAGATACGCAGTATTTT.

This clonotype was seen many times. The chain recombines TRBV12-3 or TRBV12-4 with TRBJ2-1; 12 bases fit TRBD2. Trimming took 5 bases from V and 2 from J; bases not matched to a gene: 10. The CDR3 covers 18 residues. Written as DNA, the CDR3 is TGTGCCAGCAGTGCCTACGGACTAGCGGGGCCCACCTACAATGAGCAGTTCTTC. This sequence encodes CASSAYGLAGPTYNEQFF.